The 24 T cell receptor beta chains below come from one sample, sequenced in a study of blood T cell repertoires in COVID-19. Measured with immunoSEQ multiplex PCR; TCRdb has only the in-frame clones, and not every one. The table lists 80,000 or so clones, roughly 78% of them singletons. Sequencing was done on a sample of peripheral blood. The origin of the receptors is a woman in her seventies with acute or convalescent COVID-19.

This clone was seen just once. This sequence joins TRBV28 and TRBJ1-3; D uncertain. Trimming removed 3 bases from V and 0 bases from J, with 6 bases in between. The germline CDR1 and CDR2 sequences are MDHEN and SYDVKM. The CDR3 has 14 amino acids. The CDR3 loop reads CASSLSVSGNTIYF. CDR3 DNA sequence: TGTGCCAGCAGTTTGTCCGTCTCTGGAAACACCATATATTTT.

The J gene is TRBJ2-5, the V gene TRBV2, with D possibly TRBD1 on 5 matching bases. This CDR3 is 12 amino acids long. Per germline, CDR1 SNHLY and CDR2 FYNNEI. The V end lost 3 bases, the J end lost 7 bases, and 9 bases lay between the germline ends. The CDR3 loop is CASSDRVGTQYF. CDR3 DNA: TGTGCCAGCAGTGACAGGGTGGGGACCCAGTACTTC.

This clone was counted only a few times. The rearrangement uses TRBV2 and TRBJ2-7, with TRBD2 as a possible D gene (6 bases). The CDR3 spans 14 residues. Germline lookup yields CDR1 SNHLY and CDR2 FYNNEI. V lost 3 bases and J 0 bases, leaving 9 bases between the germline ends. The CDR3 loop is CASSDGGTSYEQYF. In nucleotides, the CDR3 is TGTGCCAGCAGTGACGGGGGTACCTCCTACGAGCAGTACTTC.

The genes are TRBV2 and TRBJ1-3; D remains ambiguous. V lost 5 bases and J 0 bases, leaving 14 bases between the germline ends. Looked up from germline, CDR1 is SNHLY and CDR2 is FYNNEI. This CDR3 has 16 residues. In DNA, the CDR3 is TGTGCCAGCAGTCCTAGGAGAACTCCCTCTGGAAACACCATATATTTT. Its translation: CASSPRRTPSGNTIYF.

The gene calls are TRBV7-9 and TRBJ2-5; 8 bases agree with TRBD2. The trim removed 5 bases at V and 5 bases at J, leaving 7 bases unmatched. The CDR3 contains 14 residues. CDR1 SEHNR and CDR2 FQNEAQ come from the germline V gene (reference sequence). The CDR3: CASSPAGGGETQYF. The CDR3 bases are TGTGCCAGCAGCCCCGCGGGAGGTGGGGAGACCCAGTACTTC.

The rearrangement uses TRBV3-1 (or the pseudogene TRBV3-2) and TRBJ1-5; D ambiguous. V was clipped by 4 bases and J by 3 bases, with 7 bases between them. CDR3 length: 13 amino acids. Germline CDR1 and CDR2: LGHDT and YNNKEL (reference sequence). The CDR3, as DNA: TGTGCCAGCAGCCCACAAAACAATCAGCCCCAGCATTTT. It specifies CASSPQNNQPQHF.

Here the CDR3 reads CASSKDEYSNQPQHF. The CDR3 bases are TGTGCCAGCAGCAAAGACGAGTATAGCAATCAGCCCCAGCATTTT. The rearrangement links TRBV21-1 to TRBJ1-5. TRBV21-1 is a documented pseudogene. The length of the CDR3 is 15 residues.

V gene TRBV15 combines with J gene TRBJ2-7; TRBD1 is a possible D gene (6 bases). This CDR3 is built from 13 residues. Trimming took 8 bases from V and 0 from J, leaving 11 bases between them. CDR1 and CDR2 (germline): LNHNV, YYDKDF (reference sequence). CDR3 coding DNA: TGTGCCACCGCGACAGGAGCCTCCTACGAGCAGTACTTC. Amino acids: CATATGASYEQYF.

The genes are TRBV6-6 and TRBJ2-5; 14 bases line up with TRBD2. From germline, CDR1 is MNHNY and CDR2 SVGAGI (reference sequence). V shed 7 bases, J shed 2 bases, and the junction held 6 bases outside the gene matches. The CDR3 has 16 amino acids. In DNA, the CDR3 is TGTGCCAGCACCCCGACTAGCGGGGGGGCACAAGAGACCCAGTACTTC. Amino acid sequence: CASTPTSGGAQETQYF.

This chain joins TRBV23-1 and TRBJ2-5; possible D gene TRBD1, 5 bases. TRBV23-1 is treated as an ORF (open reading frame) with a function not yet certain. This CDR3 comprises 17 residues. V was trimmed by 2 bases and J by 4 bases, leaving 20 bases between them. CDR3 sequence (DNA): TGCGCCAGCAGTCAACGGAAACAGGCGCTAATGAGAGAGACCCAGTACTTC. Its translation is CASSQRKQALMRETQYF.

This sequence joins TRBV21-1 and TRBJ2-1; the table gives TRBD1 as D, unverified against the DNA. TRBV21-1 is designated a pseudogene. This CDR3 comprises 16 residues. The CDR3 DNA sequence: TGTGCCAGCACCCGCCAGTACAGGGGCTCCTACAATGAGCAGTTCTTC. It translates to CASTRQYRGSYNEQFF.

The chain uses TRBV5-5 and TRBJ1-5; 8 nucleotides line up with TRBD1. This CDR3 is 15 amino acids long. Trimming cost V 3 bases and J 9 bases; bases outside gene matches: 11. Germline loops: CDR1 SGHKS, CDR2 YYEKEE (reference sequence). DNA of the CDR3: TGTGCCAGCAGCTCCTTAACCGGACAGGGATCGCCCCAGCATTTT. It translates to CASSSLTGQGSPQHF.

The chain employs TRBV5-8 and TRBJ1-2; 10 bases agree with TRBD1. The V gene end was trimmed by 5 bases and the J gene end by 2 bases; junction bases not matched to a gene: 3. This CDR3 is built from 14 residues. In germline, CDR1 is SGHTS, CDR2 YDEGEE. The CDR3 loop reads CASSLGQGNYGYTF. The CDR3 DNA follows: TGTGCCAGCAGTCTGGGACAGGGGAACTATGGCTACACCTTC.

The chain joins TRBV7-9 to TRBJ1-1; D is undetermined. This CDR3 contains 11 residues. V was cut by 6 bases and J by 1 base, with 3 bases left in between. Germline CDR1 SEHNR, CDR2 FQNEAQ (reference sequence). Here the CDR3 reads CASSRNTEAFF. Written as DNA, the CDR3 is TGTGCCAGCAGTCGGAACACTGAAGCTTTCTTT.

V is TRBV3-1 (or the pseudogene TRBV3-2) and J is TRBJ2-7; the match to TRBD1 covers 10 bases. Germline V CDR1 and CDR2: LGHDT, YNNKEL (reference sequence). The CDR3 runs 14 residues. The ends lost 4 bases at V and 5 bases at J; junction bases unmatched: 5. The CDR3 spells CASSLRQGADEQYF. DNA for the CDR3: TGTGCCAGCAGCCTAAGACAGGGGGCAGACGAGCAGTACTTC.

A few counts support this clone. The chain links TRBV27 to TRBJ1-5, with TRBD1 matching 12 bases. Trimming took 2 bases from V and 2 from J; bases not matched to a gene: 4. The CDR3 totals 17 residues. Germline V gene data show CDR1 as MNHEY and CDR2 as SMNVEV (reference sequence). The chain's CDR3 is CASSLRGTGGGNQPQHF. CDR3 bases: TGTGCCAGCAGTTTACGCGGGACAGGGGGCGGCAATCAGCCCCAGCATTTT.

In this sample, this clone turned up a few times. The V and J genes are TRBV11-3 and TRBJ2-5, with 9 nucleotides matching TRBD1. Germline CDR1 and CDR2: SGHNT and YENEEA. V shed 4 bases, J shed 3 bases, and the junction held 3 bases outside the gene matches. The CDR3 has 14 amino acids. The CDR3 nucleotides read TGTGCCAGCAGCTCCAGGACAGGGGAAGAGACCCAGTACTTC. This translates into CASSSRTGEETQYF.

CDR3 sequence (DNA): TGTGCCAGCTCACCACCGGCCAGGGTGGGTCAGCCCCAGCATTTT. Residues: CASSPPARVGQPQHF. V is TRBV18 and J is TRBJ1-5; a weak D match, TRBD1 (5 bases). Germline CDR1 and CDR2: KGHSH and LQKENI. This CDR3 has 15 residues. V was clipped by 0 bases and J by 6 bases, with 12 bases between them. The entire variable domain, with the rest obtained from reference TRBV18 and TRBJ1-5, is as follows: NAGVMQNPRHLVRRRGQEARLRCSPMKGHSHVYWYRQLPEEGLKFMVYLQKENIIDESGMPKERFSAEFPKEGPSILRIQQVVRGDSAAYFCASSPPARVGQPQHFGDGTRLSIL.

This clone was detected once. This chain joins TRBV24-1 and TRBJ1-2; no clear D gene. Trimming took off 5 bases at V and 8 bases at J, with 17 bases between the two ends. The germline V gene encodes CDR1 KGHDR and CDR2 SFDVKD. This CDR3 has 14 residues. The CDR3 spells CATSADGLGRGYTF. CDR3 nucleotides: TGTGCCACCAGTGCGGATGGGCTTGGGAGAGGCTACACCTTC.

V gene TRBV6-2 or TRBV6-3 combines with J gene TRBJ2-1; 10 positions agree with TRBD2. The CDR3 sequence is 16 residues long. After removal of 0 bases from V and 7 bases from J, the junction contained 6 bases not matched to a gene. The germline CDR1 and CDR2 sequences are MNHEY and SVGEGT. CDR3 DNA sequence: TGTGCCAGCAGTTACTCTCTAGCGGGGGTGTCAAATGAGCAGTTCTTC. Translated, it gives CASSYSLAGVSNEQFF.

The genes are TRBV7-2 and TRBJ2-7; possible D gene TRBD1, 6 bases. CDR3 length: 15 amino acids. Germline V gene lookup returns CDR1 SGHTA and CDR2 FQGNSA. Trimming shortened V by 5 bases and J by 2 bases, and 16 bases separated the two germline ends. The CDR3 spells CASSQAIGQPYEQYF. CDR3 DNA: TGTGCCAGCAGCCAAGCTATCGGACAGCCCTACGAGCAGTACTTC.

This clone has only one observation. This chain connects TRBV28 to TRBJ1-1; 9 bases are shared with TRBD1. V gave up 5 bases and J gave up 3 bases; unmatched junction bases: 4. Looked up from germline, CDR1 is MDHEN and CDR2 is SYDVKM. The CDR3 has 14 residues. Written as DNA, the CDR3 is TGTGCCAGCAGTGCCGGGACAGGGTACACTGAAGCTTTCTTT. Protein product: CASSAGTGYTEAFF.

Written as DNA, the CDR3 is TGCGCCAGCAGCCCGGGACAGGGGGGCATGAACACTGAAGCTTTCTTT. Its translation: CASSPGQGGMNTEAFF. The V and J genes are TRBV5-1 and TRBJ1-1; the match to TRBD1 covers 11 bases. The V gene's germline CDR1 is SGHRS and CDR2 YFSETQ. Germline trimming cut 4 bases from V and 0 bases from J; bases unmatched to any gene: 5. The CDR3 runs to 16 residues.

The CDR3 loop reads CASSAGVKNTEAFF. Here the CDR3 DNA reads TGTGCCAGCAGTGCGGGGGTGAAGAACACTGAAGCTTTCTTT. This chain joins TRBV2 and TRBJ1-1, with a tentative D call TRBD1 (5 bases). This CDR3 is 14 amino acids long. V was cut by 4 bases and J by 1 base, with 10 bases left in between. The germline V gene has CDR1 SNHLY and CDR2 FYNNEI.